The sequence of this T cell receptor (beta chain) was determined in a study of blood T cell repertoires in COVID-19. About the study: Collection of acute and convalescent COVID-19 samples took place in the United States, Italy and Spain.

The CDR3 covers 13 residues. Trimming removed 5 bases at V and 5 bases at J, with 12 bases between. Germline CDR1 is GTSNPN and CDR2 is SVGIG (reference sequence). Participants' reported clinical history set cohort assignment. The method was immunoSEQ multiplex PCR; TCRdb's version includes in-frame clones alone and lacks a portion of them. The data hold fewer than 400,000 clones, with more than 75% observed a single time. The chain links TRBV30 to TRBJ1-4, with TRBD1 as a possible D gene (6 bases). Sequenced material: PBMCs or T cells enriched from blood (not recorded which). This clonotype was sampled from a woman between 50 and 59 years old who had recovered from COVID-19. CDR3 nucleotide sequence: TGTGCCTGGTCCTACAGGGCAAATGAAAAACTGTTTTTT. Residues: CAWSYRANEKLFF.